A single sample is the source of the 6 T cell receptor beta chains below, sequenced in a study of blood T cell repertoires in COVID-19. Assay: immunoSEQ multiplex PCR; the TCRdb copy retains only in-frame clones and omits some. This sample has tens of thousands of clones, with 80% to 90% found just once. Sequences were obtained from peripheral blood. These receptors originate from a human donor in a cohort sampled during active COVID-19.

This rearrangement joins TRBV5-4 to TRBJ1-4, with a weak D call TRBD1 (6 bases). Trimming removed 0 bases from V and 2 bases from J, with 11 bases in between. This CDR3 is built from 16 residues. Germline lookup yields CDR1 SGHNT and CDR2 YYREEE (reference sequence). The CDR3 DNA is TGTGCCAGCAGCTTGGCCGGAACAGGGACTAATGAAAAACTGTTTTTT. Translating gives CASSLAGTGTNEKLFF.

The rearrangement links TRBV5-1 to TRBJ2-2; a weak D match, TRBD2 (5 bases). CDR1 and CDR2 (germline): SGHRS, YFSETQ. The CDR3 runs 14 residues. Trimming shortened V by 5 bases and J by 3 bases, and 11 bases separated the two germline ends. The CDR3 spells CASRGLADTGELFF. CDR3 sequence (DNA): TGCGCCAGCAGGGGCCTAGCTGACACCGGGGAGCTGTTTTTT.

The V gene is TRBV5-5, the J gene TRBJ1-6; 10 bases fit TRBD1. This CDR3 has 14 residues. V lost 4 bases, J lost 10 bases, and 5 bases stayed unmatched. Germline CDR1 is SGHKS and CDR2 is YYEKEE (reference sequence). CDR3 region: CASSLDRGFSPLHF. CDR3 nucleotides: TGTGCCAGCAGCCTGGACAGGGGGTTCTCACCCCTCCACTTT. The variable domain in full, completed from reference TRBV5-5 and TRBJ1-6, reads DAGVTQSPTHLIKTRGQQVTLRCSPISGHKSVSWYQQVLGQGPQFIFQYYEKEERGRGNFPDRFSARQFPNYSSELNVNALLLGDSALYLCASSLDRGFSPLHFGNGTRLTVT.

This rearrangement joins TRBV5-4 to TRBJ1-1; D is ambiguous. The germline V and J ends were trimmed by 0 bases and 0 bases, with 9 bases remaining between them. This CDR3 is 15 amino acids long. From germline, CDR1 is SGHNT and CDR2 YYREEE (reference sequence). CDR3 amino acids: CASSLGAGMNTEAFF. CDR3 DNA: TGTGCCAGCAGCTTGGGGGCAGGAATGAACACTGAAGCTTTCTTT.

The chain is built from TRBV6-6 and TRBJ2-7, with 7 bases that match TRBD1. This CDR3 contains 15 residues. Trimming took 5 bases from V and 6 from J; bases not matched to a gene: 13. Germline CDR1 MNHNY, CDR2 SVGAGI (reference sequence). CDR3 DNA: TGTGCCAGCAGTAACCGGGACAGACTACCTCCCGAGCAGTACTTC. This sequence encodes CASSNRDRLPPEQYF.

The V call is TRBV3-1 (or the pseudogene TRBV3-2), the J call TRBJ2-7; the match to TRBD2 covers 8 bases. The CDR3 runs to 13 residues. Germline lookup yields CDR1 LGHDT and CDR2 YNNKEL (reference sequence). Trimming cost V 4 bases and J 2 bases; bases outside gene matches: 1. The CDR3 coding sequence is TGTGCCAGCAGCCGAGCGGGGGCCTACGAGCAGTACTTC. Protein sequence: CASSRAGAYEQYF.